Here is one TCR beta chain with its context. Clones were sequenced by immunoSEQ multiplex PCR, and TCRdb holds only the in-frame ones, with some missing. In the table there are around 120,000 clones, around 94% of which are singletons. The data are from a study of T cell responses to AZD1222 COVID-19 vaccine. Sample: peripheral blood, taken 28 days after the second AZD1222 dose. The TCR was taken from an adult who received the AZD1222 COVID-19 vaccine.

The chain's CDR3 is CASSSDGKYNSPLHF. CDR3 nucleotide sequence: TGTGCCAGCAGCTCCGACGGGAAGTATAATTCACCCCTCCACTTT. The chain uses TRBV7-9 and TRBJ1-6; no reliable D call. This CDR3 contains 15 residues. The germline gives CDR1 SEHNR, CDR2 FQNEAQ (reference sequence). Trimming left V 4 bases short and J 4 bases short, with 11 bases between.